This T cell receptor (beta chain) was identified during a study of shared clonotypes between healthy human individuals. Looking at the study overall: Three CD4 naive, three CD4 memory, two CD8 naive and one CD8 memory plate were used per donor.

Study results and limitations: A generally larger estimated richness was seen in naive subsets than in memory subsets.

Worth noting for this clone: Its antigen is not known.

The length of the CDR3 is 22 residues. Germline V lookup: CDR1 SGHRS, CDR2 YFSETQ. V was clipped by 0 bases and J by 0 bases; unmatched bases: 18. The table came from immunoSEQ multiplex PCR; TCRdb's copy has only in-frame clones and leaves some out. Of 2 million to 3 million clones detected, 90% to 95% appear once; the ten largest clones hold approximately 0.35%. The study drew all its donors from Caucasian adults living in Nashville, Tennessee. It was into CD45RA+ naive and CD45RA-negative memory subsets that the CD4+ cells were split. The rearrangement links TRBV5-1 to TRBJ2-3, with 11 bases matching TRBD2. This sequence was found in a young man in good health. Some clones in this sample may be carry-over from other donors' samples. Material: naive CD4+ T cells from PBMCs. Subset meaning: CD45RA+ positively selected. CDR3 bases: TGCGCCAGCAGCTTGGCCGGTGGGCTAGCGGGAGGACCGAGCGGGAGCACAGATACGCAGTATTTT. It codes for CASSLAGGLAGGPSGSTDTQYF.